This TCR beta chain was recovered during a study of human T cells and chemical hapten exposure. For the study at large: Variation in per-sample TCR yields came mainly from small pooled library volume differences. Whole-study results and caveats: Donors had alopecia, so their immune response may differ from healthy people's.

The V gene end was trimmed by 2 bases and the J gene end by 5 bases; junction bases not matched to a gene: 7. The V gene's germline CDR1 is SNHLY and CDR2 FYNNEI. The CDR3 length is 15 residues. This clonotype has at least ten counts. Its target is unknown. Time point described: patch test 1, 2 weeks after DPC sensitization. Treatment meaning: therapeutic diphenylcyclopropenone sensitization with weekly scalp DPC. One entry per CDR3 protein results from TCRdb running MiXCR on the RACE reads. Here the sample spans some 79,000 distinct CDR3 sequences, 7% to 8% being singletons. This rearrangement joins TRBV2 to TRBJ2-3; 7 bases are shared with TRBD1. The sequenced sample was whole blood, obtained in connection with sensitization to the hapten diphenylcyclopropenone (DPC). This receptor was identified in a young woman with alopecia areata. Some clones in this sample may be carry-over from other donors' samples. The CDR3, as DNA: TGTGCCAGCAGTGAAAGAAGGGACAGAAAAGATACGCAGTATTTT. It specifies CASSERRDRKDTQYF.